A selection of T cell receptor beta chains follows, all from one sample in a study of blood T cell repertoires in COVID-19. Assay used: immunoSEQ multiplex PCR; TCRdb lists only in-frame clones, some missing. The sample lists around 150,000 clones, approximately 80% occurring once. Source material: peripheral blood. These TCRs come from a woman over 75 with acute or convalescent COVID-19. Each CDR3 is given with its conserved first and last residue. A D gene is named only where the DNA matches it firmly. Clone size is stated in some rows and not others, as once, few, many or a class when expanded.

>once|NA|TRBV5-1|TRBJ1-1
TGCGCCAGCAGCTCAGGACGAGGGTACACTGAAGCTTTCTTT
CASSSGRGYTEAFF
>NA|NA|TRBV2|TRBJ1-4
TGTGCCAGCAGCCCCTCGGGACAATTCGAAAAACTGTTTTTT
CASSPSGQFEKLFF
>few|TRBD1|TRBV2|TRBJ1-5
TGTGCCAGCAGTGAACTGGGACAGGGAAGTCAGCCCCAGCATTTT
CASSELGQGSQPQHF
>once|NA|TRBV5-1|TRBJ2-6
TGCGCCAGCAGCTTTAGTCCGGGACAACTCCCTGGGGCCAACGTCCTGACTTTC
CASSFSPGQLPGANVLTF
>NA|NA|TRBV19|TRBJ1-1
TGTGCCAGTAGTATGGTCCCTAGAACTGAAGCTTTCTTT
CASSMVPRTEAFF
>NA|NA|TRBV30|TRBJ1-5
TGTGCCTGGGGGAGGCAGTCAAATAGCAATCAGCCCCAGCATTTT
CAWGRQSNSNQPQHF
>NA|TRBD1|TRBV30|TRBJ1-2
TGTGCCTGGAGTGTAGGACAGGGATGGTTGAATGGCTACACCTTC
CAWSVGQGWLNGYTF
>NA|TRBD1|TRBV4-2|TRBJ1-2
TGTGCCAGCAGCCAAGGAGCGGTTACCGACAGGGGGCTAAGTGGCTACACCTTC
CASSQGAVTDRGLSGYTF
>NA|TRBD1|TRBV11-2|TRBJ2-7
TGTGCCAGCAGCTTAGTGGGACAGCAGCAGTACTTC
CASSLVGQQQYF
>NA|NA|TRBV14|TRBJ2-7
TGTGCCAGCAGCCGTTACAGGGATACCTCCTACGAGCAGTACTTC
CASSRYRDTSYEQYF
>NA|TRBD2|TRBV5-4|TRBJ2-1
TGTGCCAGCAATGTAGCGGGGAGATCCTACAATGAGCAGTTCTTC
CASNVAGRSYNEQFF
>NA|NA|TRBV7-7|TRBJ1-4
TGTGCTAGCAGCGCTGTATCGCGGGGAGCAACTAATGAAAAACTGTTTTTT
CASSAVSRGATNEKLFF
>NA|NA|TRBV15|TRBJ1-5
TGTGCCACCAGCACAGAGAGGGCGGGGCAGCCCCAGCATTTT
CATSTERAGQPQHF
>NA|TRBD2|TRBV5-1|TRBJ2-3
TGCGCCAGCAGCTTGGTGGCTAGCGGGGCGACAGATACGCAGTATTTT
CASSLVASGATDTQYF
>NA|NA|TRBV27|TRBJ1-6
TGTGCCAGCAGCAACAGACCCTATAATTCACCCCTCCACTTT
CASSNRPYNSPLHF
>NA|NA|TRBV30|TRBJ1-1
TGTGCCTGGAGTGTACAGGATAACACTGAAGCTTTCTTT
CAWSVQDNTEAFF
>NA|TRBD2|TRBV19|TRBJ2-3
TGTGCCAGTAGTATAGACCCCCGGGCGGGAGGCTCGGATACGCAGTATTTT
CASSIDPRAGGSDTQYF
>once|TRBD1|TRBV27|TRBJ2-1
TGTGCCAGCAGTTTCTCGGGACAGGGGGCATACAATGAGCAGTTCTTC
CASSFSGQGAYNEQFF
>once|NA|TRBV11-1|TRBJ1-3
TGTGCCAGCAGCTTCTATGGAAACACCATATATTTT
CASSFYGNTIYF
>NA|NA|TRBV3-1/TRBV3-2|TRBJ1-1
TGTGCCAGCAGCCCTCGGTCTCCTCCGGGGACTGAAGCTTTCTTT
CASSPRSPPGTEAFF
>NA|TRBD1|TRBV29-1|TRBJ1-2
TGCAGCGTTGGACTGACAGGGAAAAGGTACTACACCTTC
CSVGLTGKRYYTF
>once|NA|TRBV6-1|TRBJ1-1
TGTGCCAGCAGTAGGGAGGGGAACACTGAAGCTTTCTTT
CASSREGNTEAFF
>few|NA|TRBV28|TRBJ2-7
TGTGCCAGCAGTTTACCCCTTCGAGTTCACGGGCAGTACTTC
CASSLPLRVHGQYF
>few|NA|TRBV29-1|TRBJ1-1
TGCAGCGTTTTAAGGACAGAAAAAGCTTTCTTT
CSVLRTEKAFF
>NA|NA|TRBV28|TRBJ2-3
TGTGCCAGCAGTCCACCCTCGGTGGGGTTAGGGGTTACTAGCACAGATACGCAGTATTTT
CASSPPSVGLGVTSTDTQYF
>NA|NA|TRBV7-9|TRBJ2-5
TGTGCCAGCAGCCGGGGTGGGCAAGAGACCCAGTACTTC
CASSRGGQETQYF
>NA|TRBD1|TRBV5-6|TRBJ2-7
TGTGCCAGCGTCCGGACAGGGAGTACCTACGAGCAGTACTTC
CASVRTGSTYEQYF
>NA|NA|TRBV5-1|TRBJ1-2
TGCGCCAGCGCCCTGGGGGGGTCGGGCAACTATGGCTACACCTTC
CASALGGSGNYGYTF
>once|TRBD2|TRBV5-1|TRBJ2-2
TGCGCCAGCAGCTCCGGCGAGCGGGGGGTAAACACCGGGGAGCTGTTTTTT
CASSSGERGVNTGELFF
>NA|TRBD2|TRBV19|TRBJ2-3
TGTGCCAGTACGCTTCGGGGGAGGGGCACAGATACGCAGTATTTT
CASTLRGRGTDTQYF
>NA|TRBD1|TRBV27|TRBJ2-7
TGTGCCAGCAGTTTATACTCCCCGGGACAGGGGTACGAGCAGTACTTC
CASSLYSPGQGYEQYF
>NA|NA|TRBV6-6|TRBJ1-6
TGTGCCAGCAGTTACTTACACAGTACTTCACCCCTCCACTTT
CASSYLHSTSPLHF
>once|NA|TRBV6-6|TRBJ1-4
TGTGCCGGGCAGACGACAACTAATGAAAAACTGTTTTTT
CAGQTTTNEKLFF
>NA|TRBD2|TRBV19|TRBJ2-1
TGTGCCAGTAGTATAGAAGCGGGGGTATACAATGAGCAGTTCTTC
CASSIEAGVYNEQFF
>NA|TRBD2|TRBV6-5|TRBJ2-7
TGTGCCAGCACCTCCCGAGCGGGGAGGAGCTACGAGCAGTACTTC
CASTSRAGRSYEQYF
>once|NA|TRBV6-2/TRBV6-3|TRBJ1-5
TGTGCCAGCAGTATCGTAGTGAATCAGCCCCAGCATTTT
CASSIVVNQPQHF
>NA|NA|TRBV7-8|TRBJ2-3
TGTGCCAGCAGCTTAGCGGGGGCGGATACGCAGTATTTT
CASSLAGADTQYF
>NA|TRBD1|TRBV28|TRBJ1-5
TGTGCCAGCAGTTTGGGACAGGTGGCGTTCCCCCAGCATTTT
CASSLGQVAFPQHF
>NA|TRBD1|TRBV10-3|TRBJ1-6
TGTGCCACCCACAACCCTTCGCGACAGGGATATAATTCACCCCTCCACTTT
CATHNPSRQGYNSPLHF
>NA|NA|TRBV18|TRBJ2-7
TGTGCCAGCTCACCACCGGGGGCATCCTACGAGCAGTACTTC
CASSPPGASYEQYF
>NA|NA|TRBV5-4|TRBJ1-5
TGTGCCAGCAGCCCGGGCCCGGGGGACCTCAATCAGCCCCAGCATTTT
CASSPGPGDLNQPQHF
>NA|TRBD1|TRBV5-1|TRBJ2-2
TGCGCCAGCAGCTTGGATTCCGGGACAGGCGGGGAGCTGTTTTTT
CASSLDSGTGGELFF
>NA|TRBD2|TRBV18|TRBJ2-5
TGTGCCAGCTCACCCCCGGGGGGGGCGGCCCGGGAGACCCAGTACTTC
CASSPPGGAARETQYF
>NA|NA|TRBV21-1|TRBJ1-4
TGTGCCAGCAGCAATTCAAGCTTGTGTCTACTGTTTTTT
CASSNSSLCLLFF
>NA|NA|TRBV20-1|TRBJ1-6
TGCAGTGCTAGTCTTGGGGCGCGTAGTAATTCACCCCTCCACTTT
CSASLGARSNSPLHF
>NA|TRBD2|TRBV2|TRBJ2-7
TGTGCCAGCGTACTTTGGGCTAGCGGTGAGCAGTACTTC
CASVLWASGEQYF
>NA|NA|TRBV6-2/TRBV6-3|TRBJ2-1
TGTGCCAGCAGTGCATGGGACATAGCAGCTTACAATGAGCAGTTCTTC
CASSAWDIAAYNEQFF
>NA|NA|TRBV9|TRBJ1-6
TGTGCCAGCAGCGTAGGGCGCGGGGGCATGGCCTATAATTCACCCCTCCACTTT
CASSVGRGGMAYNSPLHF
>NA|NA|TRBV27|TRBJ1-2
TGTGCCAGCGACTTTCACCTGGCCGATGTCTATGGCTACACCTTC
CASDFHLADVYGYTF
>NA|TRBD1|TRBV19|TRBJ1-5
TGTGCCAGTAGAACGCTTTCAGGGGGTCGTGTGCAGCCCCAGCATTTT
CASRTLSGGRVQPQHF